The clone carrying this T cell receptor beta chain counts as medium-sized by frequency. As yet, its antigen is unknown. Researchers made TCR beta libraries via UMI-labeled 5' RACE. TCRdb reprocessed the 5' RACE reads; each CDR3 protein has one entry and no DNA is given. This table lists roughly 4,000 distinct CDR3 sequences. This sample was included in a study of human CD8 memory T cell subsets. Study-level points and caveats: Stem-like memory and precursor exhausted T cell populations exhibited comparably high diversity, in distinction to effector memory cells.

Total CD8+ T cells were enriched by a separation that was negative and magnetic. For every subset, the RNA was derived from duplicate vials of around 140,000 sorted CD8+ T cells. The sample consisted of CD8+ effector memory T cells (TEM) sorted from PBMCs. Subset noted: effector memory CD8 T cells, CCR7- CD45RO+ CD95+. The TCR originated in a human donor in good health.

CDR3 protein: CASSGLAVTGELFF. The chain employs TRBV19 and TRBJ2-2; the TCRdb call, TRBD2, lacks DNA for checking. Germline V gives CDR1 LNHDA, CDR2 SQIVND (reference sequence). The CDR3 runs to 14 residues.